This entry lists 17 T cell receptor beta chains sequenced from one sample in a study of beta chain features in type 1 diabetes (dated by TCRdb to the late 2010s). Study-wide findings and limitations: In all four CD4+ subsets, TCRB CDR3 length was moderately but significantly shorter in type 1 diabetes patients.

No antigen has been assigned to these receptors. The protocol used for the library was the immunoSEQ multiplex PCR assay. The entire isolated RNA was reverse transcribed using the High Capacity cDNA Reverse Transcription Kit, and thus expressed TCRB transcripts were sequenced. TCRdb limited this immuneACCESS table to in-frame rearrangements with V and J called. A share of clones is missing; checked studies link under half to unresolved V genes, and the rest is unexplained. A total of 680,000 or so clones appear in this sample, roughly 12% of them only once. 0.022% of the sample is in the top ten clones. The sequenced sample was naive CD4+ T cells from blood. The cell subset or site label of this sample denotes: true naive CD4+ T cells. These receptors originate from a man aged 18 to 30 with type 1 diabetes.

This clone was counted a few times. The rearrangement uses TRBV6-6 and TRBJ1-1; D is possibly TRBD1 (5 bases). This CDR3 has 14 residues. Germline CDR1 MNHNY, CDR2 SVGAGI (reference sequence). Trimming removed 6 bases from V and 0 bases from J, with 11 bases in between. The CDR3 region has the DNA TGTGCCAGCAGGTCGGGACTGATGAACACTGAAGCTTTCTTT. Its translation: CASRSGLMNTEAFF.

This clone was observed a few times. The chain uses TRBV7-6 and TRBJ1-4; no clear D gene. Germline values: CDR1 SGHVS, CDR2 FNYEAQ. The length of the CDR3 is 16 residues. Trimming left V 2 bases short and J 0 bases short, with 10 bases between. CDR3 bases: TGTGCCAGCAGCTTAAGGCCAACTGCAACTAATGAAAAACTGTTTTTT. Translation: CASSLRPTATNEKLFF.

Only a few counts were recorded for this clone. This chain joins TRBV18 and TRBJ1-1; possible D gene TRBD1, 6 bases. This CDR3 is 17 amino acids long. Germline V gene lookup returns CDR1 KGHSH and CDR2 LQKENI. V lost 3 bases to trimming and J lost 4 bases, with 21 bases between them. CDR3 sequence reads: CASSPDPGHLLGTEAFF. DNA for the CDR3: TGTGCCAGCTCACCCGATCCGGGACACTTATTGGGCACTGAAGCTTTCTTT.

This chain joins TRBV5-1 and TRBJ1-1; maybe TRBD1 (5 bases). V lost 0 bases, J lost 6 bases, and 15 bases lay in between. The CDR3 runs to 15 residues. The V gene's germline CDR1 is SGHRS and CDR2 YFSETQ. This chain's CDR3 is CASSLEGRAGAEAFF. The CDR3 DNA sequence: TGCGCCAGCAGCTTGGAGGGACGGGCGGGCGCTGAAGCTTTCTTT.

Only a few counts were recorded for this clone. V gene TRBV7-9 combines with J gene TRBJ2-7; a possible D gene is TRBD1 (5 bases). In germline, CDR1 is SEHNR, CDR2 FQNEAQ (reference sequence). The CDR3 runs to 14 residues. V was shortened by 5 bases and J by 0 bases, with 11 bases between the two germline ends. The CDR3 bases are TGTGCCAGCAGCGCCAGACAGAGCTCCTACGAGCAGTACTTC. Protein sequence: CASSARQSSYEQYF.

V is TRBV19 and J is TRBJ1-1, with unresolved D. Germline CDR1 LNHDA, CDR2 SQIVND (reference sequence). Between the trimmed V and J ends, which lost 6 bases and 1 base, there was a span of 15 bases. The length of the CDR3 is 15 residues. CDR3 bases: TGTGCCAGTAGCAGGAACTCGCAGACGAACACTGAAGCTTTCTTT. It specifies CASSRNSQTNTEAFF.

The J gene is TRBJ2-3, the V gene TRBV6-6, with D perhaps TRBD2 (6 bases). The CDR3 runs to 14 residues. CDR1 and CDR2 (germline): MNHNY, SVGAGI (reference sequence). V was pared by 4 bases and J by 4 bases, with 12 bases between. The DNA for the CDR3 is TGTGCCAGCAGTTCACGGGGGAGCGCAGATACGCAGTATTTT. The encoded protein is CASSSRGSADTQYF.

A few counts support this clone. The chain couples TRBV7-9 to TRBJ2-2; no clear D gene. The germline V gene encodes CDR1 SEHNR and CDR2 FQNEAQ (reference sequence). The CDR3 runs 12 residues. Trimming took off 4 bases at V and 4 bases at J, with 4 bases between the two ends. The CDR3: CASSSLTGELFF. CDR3 in DNA: TGTGCCAGCAGCTCCCTCACCGGGGAGCTGTTTTTT.

The rearrangement links TRBV25-1 to TRBJ2-2; 8 nucleotides align to TRBD1. Germline V gene sequence: CDR1 MGHDK, CDR2 SYGVNS. Trimming at V came to 3 bases and at J to 6 bases, leaving 9 bases not matched to a gene. CDR3 length: 16 amino acids. CDR3 region: CASSDPPGGLAGELFF. CDR3 DNA: TGTGCCAGCAGTGACCCGCCAGGGGGCCTCGCCGGGGAGCTGTTTTTT.

This clone was detected only a few times. Because the CDR3's place on the DNA is in doubt, the DNA is left out and the CDR3 is given as listed by TCRdb. The chain recombines TRBV2 with TRBJ1-2; the table's D call, TRBD1, has no DNA check behind it. Germline V gene sequence: CDR1 SNHLY, CDR2 FYNNEI. The CDR3 spans 10 residues, counting both ends. The CDR3 loop reads CALWGQGNTF.

This clone turned up a few times. This chain joins TRBV28 and TRBJ2-1; tentatively, D is TRBD2 (6 bases). V was cut by 6 bases and J by 6 bases, with 21 bases left in between. The germline CDR1 and CDR2 sequences are MDHEN and SYDVKM. The CDR3 spans 16 residues. CDR3 sequence: CASSGFRGGGANEQFF. CDR3 coding DNA: TGTGCCAGCAGCGGATTCCGGGGAGGAGGGGCCAATGAGCAGTTCTTC.

The rearrangement joins TRBV5-1 to TRBJ1-6; weak D call: TRBD1 (6 bases). V dropped 0 bases and J dropped 7 bases, with 11 bases sitting between them. The V gene's germline CDR1 is SGHRS and CDR2 YFSETQ. The CDR3 is 15 residues long. The CDR3 region has the DNA TGCGCCAGCAGCTTGGAGGGGGGTGCGAATTCACCCCTCCACTTT. Encoded protein: CASSLEGGANSPLHF.

This clone was detected a few times. V and J are TRBV29-1 and TRBJ2-2; D is tentatively TRBD1 or TRBD2 (5 bases each). Germline V lookup: CDR1 SQVTM, CDR2 ANQGSEA. The V gene lost 2 bases and the J gene lost 5 bases, with 18 bases spanning the gap. The CDR3 contains 16 residues. CDR3 sequence: CSVESAFGGVTGELFF. As DNA, the CDR3 is TGCAGCGTTGAATCGGCTTTTGGGGGAGTTACCGGGGAGCTGTTTTTT.

V gene TRBV30 combines with J gene TRBJ2-3; the D gene is possibly TRBD2 (6 bases). CDR1 is GTSNPN and CDR2 is SVGIG in the germline V gene (reference sequence). CDR3 length: 15 residues. The V and J ends lost 0 bases and 1 base respectively, with 11 bases between them. The DNA of the CDR3 is TGTGCCTGGAGTGTAGGCGGGGCCGGCACAGATACGCAGTATTTT. This sequence encodes CAWSVGGAGTDTQYF.

The rearrangement joins TRBV13 to TRBJ2-2, with D perhaps matching TRBD1 (6 bases). V shed 11 bases and J shed 0 bases, with 13 bases lying between them. The germline gives CDR1 PRHDT, CDR2 FYEKMQ (reference sequence). This CDR3 is 14 amino acids long. Written as DNA, the CDR3 is TGTGCCCTCCAGGGGCCAGCGAACACCGGGGAGCTGTTTTTT. Its protein product is CALQGPANTGELFF.

The rearrangement links TRBV6-6 to TRBJ2-7; D may be TRBD1 (5 bases). CDR1 MNHNY and CDR2 SVGAGI come from the germline V gene (reference sequence). CDR3 size: 13 residues. Trimming removed 0 bases from V and 6 bases from J, with 9 bases in between. The CDR3 region has the DNA TGTGCCAGCAGTTACTCGAAGGGGTCCGAGCAGTACTTC. Its translation: CASSYSKGSEQYF.

The chain recombines TRBV5-6 with TRBJ2-3, with TRBD1 matching over 9 bases. CDR3 length: 15 residues. Germline CDR1 and CDR2: SGHDT and YYEEEE. Trimming removed 1 base from V and 1 base from J; junction bases left unmatched: 1. In DNA, the CDR3 is TGTGCCAGCAGCTTGAGGGACAGGGGCACAGATACGCAGTATTTT. As protein: CASSLRDRGTDTQYF. Supplemented by reference TRBV5-6 and TRBJ2-3, the full variable domain reads DAGVTQSPTHLIKTRGQQVTLRCSPKSGHDTVSWYQQALGQGPQFIFQYYEEEERQRGNFPDRFSGHQFPNYSSELNVNALLLGDSALYLCASSLRDRGTDTQYFGPGTRLTVL.